This T cell receptor beta chain was identified in a study of blood T cell repertoires in COVID-19. Study context: Specimens from acute and convalescent COVID-19 originated in the United States, Italy and Spain. PBMCs, B-cell-depleted T cells, or T cells were the source of the cDNA or gDNA that made up the material.

Assay used: immunoSEQ multiplex PCR; TCRdb lists only in-frame clones, some missing. The sample shows over 200,000 clones, 70% to 85% of them seen only once. Donors were grouped by their self-reported clinical history. Cohort 3 donors were reported recovered after two negative PCRs, clearance, or symptom resolution. Germline V lookup: CDR1 SGHTA, CDR2 FQGNSA. This CDR3 contains 15 residues. Trimming removed 5 bases from V and 6 bases from J; junction bases left unmatched: 11. This TCR derives from a man aged 60-69 years who had recovered from COVID-19. The V gene is TRBV7-2, the J gene TRBJ2-7; TRBD2 aligns across 9 bases. Sequencing was done on a sample of PBMCs or T cells enriched from blood (not recorded which). The CDR3 loop is CASSRGGTAGGEQYF. The CDR3 DNA sequence: TGTGCCAGCAGCCGCGGTGGGACAGCGGGGGGCGAGCAGTACTTC. The whole variable domain, filled in from reference TRBV7-2 and TRBJ2-7, reads GAGVSQSPSNKVTEKGKDVELRCDPISGHTALYWYRQSLGQGLEFLIYFQGNSAPDKSGLPSDRFSAERTGGSVSTLTIQRTQQEDSAVYLCASSRGGTAGGEQYFGPGTRLTVT.